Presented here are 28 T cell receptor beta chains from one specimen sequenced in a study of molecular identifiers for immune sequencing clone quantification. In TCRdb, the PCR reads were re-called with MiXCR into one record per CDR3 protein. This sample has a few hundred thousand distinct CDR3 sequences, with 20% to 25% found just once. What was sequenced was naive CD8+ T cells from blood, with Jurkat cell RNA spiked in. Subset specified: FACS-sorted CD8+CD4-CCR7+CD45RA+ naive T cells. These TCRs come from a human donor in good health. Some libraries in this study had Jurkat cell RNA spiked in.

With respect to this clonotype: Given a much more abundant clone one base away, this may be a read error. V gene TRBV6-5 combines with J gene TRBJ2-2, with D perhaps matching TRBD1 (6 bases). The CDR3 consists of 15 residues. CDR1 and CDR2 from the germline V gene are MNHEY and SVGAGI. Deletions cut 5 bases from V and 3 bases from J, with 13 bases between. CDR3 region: CASSEAGAYTGELFF. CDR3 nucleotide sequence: TGTGCCAGCAGTGAGGCAGGGGCCTACACCGGGGAGCTGTTTTTT.

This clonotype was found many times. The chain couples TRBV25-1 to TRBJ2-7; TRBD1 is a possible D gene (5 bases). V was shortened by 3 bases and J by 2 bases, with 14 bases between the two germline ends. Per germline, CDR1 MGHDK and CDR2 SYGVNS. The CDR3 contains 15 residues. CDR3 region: CASSDPRTYTYEQYF. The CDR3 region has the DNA TGTGCCAGCAGTGACCCTCGGACATACACCTACGAGCAGTACTTC.

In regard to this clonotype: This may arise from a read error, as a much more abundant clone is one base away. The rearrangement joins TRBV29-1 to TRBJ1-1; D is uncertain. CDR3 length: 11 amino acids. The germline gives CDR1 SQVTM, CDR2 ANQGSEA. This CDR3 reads CSVETPREALF. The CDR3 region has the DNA TGCAGCGTTGAGACACCCCGTGAAGCTCTCTTT. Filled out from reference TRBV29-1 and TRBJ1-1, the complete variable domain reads SAVISQKPSRDICQRGTSLTIQCQVDSQVTMMFWYRQQPGQSLTLIATANQGSEATYESGFVIDKFPISRPNLTFSTLTVSNMSPEDSSIYLCSVETPREALFGQGTRLTVV.

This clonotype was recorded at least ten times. Written as DNA, the CDR3 is TGTGCCAGCAGTCCCGTGGGAGGAGGCACTGAAGCTTTCTTT. Translation: CASSPVGGGTEAFF. The rearrangement uses TRBV6-5 and TRBJ1-1; D remains ambiguous. This CDR3 has 14 residues. The germline CDR1 and CDR2 sequences are MNHEY and SVGAGI. V was pared by 5 bases and J by 4 bases, with 14 bases between.

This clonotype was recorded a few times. The CDR3 is CSAPGQGVAGNTIYF. CDR3 bases: TGCAGTGCACCCGGACAGGGAGTAGCGGGAAACACCATATATTTT. The genes are TRBV20-1 and TRBJ1-3; 8 bases map to TRBD1. Trimming cost V 6 bases and J 4 bases; bases outside gene matches: 11. CDR3 length: 15 residues. CDR1 and CDR2 (germline): DFQATT, SNEGSKA (reference sequence).

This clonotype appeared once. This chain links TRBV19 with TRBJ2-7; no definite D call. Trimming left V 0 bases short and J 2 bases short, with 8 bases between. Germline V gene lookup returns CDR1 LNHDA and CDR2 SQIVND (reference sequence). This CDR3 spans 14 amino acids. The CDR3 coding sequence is TGTGCCAGTAGTATAGACGGCTGGACCTACGAGCAGTACTTC. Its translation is CASSIDGWTYEQYF.

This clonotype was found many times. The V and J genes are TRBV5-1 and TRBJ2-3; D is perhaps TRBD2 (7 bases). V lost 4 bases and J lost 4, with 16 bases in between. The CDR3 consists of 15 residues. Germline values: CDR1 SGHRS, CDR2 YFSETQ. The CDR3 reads CASSPGGGGPDTQYF. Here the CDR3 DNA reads TGCGCCAGCAGCCCAGGTGGGGGGGGGCCAGATACGCAGTATTTT.

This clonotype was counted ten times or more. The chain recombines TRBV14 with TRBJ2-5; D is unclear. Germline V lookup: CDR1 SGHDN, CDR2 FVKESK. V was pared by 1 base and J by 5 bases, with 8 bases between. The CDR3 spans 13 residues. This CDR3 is CASSQVNIETQYF. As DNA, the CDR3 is TGTGCCAGCAGCCAAGTAAACATTGAGACCCAGTACTTC.

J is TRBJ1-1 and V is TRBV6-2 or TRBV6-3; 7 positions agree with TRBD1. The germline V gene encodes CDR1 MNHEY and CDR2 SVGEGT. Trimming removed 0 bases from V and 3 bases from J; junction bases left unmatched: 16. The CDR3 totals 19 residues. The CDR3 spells CASSYSLTGSPAGDTEAFF. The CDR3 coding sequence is TGTGCCAGCAGTTACTCCCTGACAGGGAGTCCCGCGGGGGACACTGAAGCTTTCTTT.

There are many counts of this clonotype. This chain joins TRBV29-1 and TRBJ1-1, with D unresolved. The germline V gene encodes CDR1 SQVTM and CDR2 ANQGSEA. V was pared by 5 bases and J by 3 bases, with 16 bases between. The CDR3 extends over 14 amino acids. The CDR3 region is CSVSSRLPDTEAFF. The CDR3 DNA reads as TGCAGCGTTTCCTCAAGGCTCCCGGACACTGAAGCTTTCTTT.

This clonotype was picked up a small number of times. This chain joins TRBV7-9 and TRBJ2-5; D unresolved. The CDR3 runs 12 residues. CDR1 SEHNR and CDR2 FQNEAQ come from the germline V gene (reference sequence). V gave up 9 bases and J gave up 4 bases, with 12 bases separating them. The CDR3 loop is CASSGVSETQYF. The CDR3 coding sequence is TGTGCCAGTTCTGGGGTTTCAGAGACCCAGTACTTC.

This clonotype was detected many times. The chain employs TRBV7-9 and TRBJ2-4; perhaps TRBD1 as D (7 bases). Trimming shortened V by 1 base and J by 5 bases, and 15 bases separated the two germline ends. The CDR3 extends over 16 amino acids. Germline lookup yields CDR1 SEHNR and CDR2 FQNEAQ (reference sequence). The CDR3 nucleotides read TGTGCCAGCAGCTTAGTGGAGGGGGCGATTCAAAACATTCAGTACTTC. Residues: CASSLVEGAIQNIQYF.

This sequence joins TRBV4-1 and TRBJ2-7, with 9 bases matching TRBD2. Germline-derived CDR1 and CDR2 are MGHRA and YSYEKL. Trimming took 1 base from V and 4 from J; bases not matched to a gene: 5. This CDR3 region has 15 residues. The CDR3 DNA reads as TGCGCCAGCAGCCAAGGGGCTAGCGGGAAATACGAGCAGTACTTC. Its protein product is CASSQGASGKYEQYF.

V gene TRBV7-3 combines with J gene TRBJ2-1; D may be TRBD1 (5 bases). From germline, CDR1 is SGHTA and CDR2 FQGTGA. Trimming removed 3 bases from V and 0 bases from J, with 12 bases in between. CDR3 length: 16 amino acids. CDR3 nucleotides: TGTGCCAGCAGCTTGACAGACCTTAGCTCCTACAATGAGCAGTTCTTC. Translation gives CASSLTDLSSYNEQFF.

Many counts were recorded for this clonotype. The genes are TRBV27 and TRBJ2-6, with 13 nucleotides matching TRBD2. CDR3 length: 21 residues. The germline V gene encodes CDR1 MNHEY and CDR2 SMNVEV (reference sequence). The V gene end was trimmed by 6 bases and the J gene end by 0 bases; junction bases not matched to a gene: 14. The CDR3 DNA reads TGTGCCAGCAGAAGGAGGACTAGCGGGAGTCACTTTGACTCTGGGGCCAACGTCCTGACTTTC. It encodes CASRRRTSGSHFDSGANVLTF.

This chain's CDR3 is CASSPQVQSFYEQYF. CDR3 sequence (DNA): TGTGCCAGCAGCCCTCAGGTCCAGAGCTTCTACGAGCAGTACTTC. The chain has TRBV7-9 and TRBJ2-7, with D unclear. This CDR3 contains 15 residues. The germline V gene has CDR1 SEHNR and CDR2 FQNEAQ (reference sequence). Trimming removed 5 bases at V and 3 bases at J, with 17 bases between.

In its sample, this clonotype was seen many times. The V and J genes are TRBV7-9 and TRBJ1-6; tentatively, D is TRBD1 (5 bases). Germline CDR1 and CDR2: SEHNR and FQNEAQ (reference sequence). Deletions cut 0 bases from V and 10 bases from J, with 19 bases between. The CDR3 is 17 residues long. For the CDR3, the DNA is TGTGCCAGCAGCTTAGCGGGGGTGGACCCACATGGGTCACCCCTCCACTTT. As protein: CASSLAGVDPHGSPLHF.

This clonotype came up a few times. In nucleotides, the CDR3 is TGTGCCAGCAGTTACTCGGCCGGGAGCAACAATGAGCAGTTCTTC. The encoded protein is CASSYSAGSNNEQFF. V and J are TRBV6-5 and TRBJ2-1; TRBD2 might be the D (6 bases). Looked up from germline, CDR1 is MNHEY and CDR2 is SVGAGI. Trimming shortened V by 0 bases and J by 5 bases, and 11 bases separated the two germline ends. CDR3 length: 15 amino acids.

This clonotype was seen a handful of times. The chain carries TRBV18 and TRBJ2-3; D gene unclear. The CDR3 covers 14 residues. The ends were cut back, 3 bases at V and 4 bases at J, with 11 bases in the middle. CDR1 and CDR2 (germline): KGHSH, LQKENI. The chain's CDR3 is CASSPDDLPDTQYF. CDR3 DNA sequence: TGTGCCAGCTCACCGGACGATTTACCAGATACGCAGTATTTT.

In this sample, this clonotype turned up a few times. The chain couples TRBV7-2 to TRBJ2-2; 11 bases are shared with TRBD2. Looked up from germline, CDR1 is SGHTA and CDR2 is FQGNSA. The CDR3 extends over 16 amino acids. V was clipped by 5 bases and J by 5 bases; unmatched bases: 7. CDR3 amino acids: CASSILAGAFTGELFF. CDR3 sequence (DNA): TGTGCCAGCAGCATACTAGCGGGGGCCTTTACCGGGGAGCTGTTTTTT. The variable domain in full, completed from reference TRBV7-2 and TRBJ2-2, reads GAGVSQSPSNKVTEKGKDVELRCDPISGHTALYWYRQSLGQGLEFLIYFQGNSAPDKSGLPSDRFSAERTGGSVSTLTIQRTQQEDSAVYLCASSILAGAFTGELFFGEGSRLTVL.

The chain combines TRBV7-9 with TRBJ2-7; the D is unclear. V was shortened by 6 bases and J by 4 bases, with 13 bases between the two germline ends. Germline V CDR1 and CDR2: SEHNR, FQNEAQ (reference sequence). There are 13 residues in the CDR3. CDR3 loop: CASRAEGSYEQYF. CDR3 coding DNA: TGTGCCAGCAGGGCAGAAGGCTCGTACGAGCAGTACTTC.

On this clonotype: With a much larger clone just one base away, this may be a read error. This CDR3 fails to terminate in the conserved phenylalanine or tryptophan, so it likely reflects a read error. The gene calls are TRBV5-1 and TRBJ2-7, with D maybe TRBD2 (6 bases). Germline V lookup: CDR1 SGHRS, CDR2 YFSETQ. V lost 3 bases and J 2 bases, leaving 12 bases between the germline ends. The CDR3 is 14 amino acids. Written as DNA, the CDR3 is TGCGCCAGCAGCTCCCGGGGGTCGACCTACGAGCAGTACCTC. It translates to CASSSRGSTYEQYL.

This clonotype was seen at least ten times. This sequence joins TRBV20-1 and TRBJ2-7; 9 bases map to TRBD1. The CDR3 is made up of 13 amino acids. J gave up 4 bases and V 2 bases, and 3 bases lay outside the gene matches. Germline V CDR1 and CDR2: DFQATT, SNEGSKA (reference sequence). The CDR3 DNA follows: TGCAGTGCTAGATTACAGGGGGCGTACGAGCAGTACTTC. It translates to CSARLQGAYEQYF.

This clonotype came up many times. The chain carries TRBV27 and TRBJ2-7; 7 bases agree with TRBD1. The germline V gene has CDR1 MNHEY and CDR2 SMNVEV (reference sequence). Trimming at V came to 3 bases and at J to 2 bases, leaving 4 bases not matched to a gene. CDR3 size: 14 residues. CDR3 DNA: TGTGCCAGCAGTTTGGGCAGGGGGACCTACGAGCAGTACTTC. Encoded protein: CASSLGRGTYEQYF.

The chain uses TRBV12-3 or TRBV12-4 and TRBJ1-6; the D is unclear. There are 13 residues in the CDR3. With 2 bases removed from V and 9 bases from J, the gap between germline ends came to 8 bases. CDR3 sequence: CASSLMAISPLHF. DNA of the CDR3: TGTGCCAGCAGTTTAATGGCAATTTCACCCCTCCACTTT.

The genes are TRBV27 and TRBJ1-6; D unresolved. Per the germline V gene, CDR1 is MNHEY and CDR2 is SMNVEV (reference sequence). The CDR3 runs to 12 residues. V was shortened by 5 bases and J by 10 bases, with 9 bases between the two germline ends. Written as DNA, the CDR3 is TGTGCCAGCAGTCCCGCCCGGTCACCCCTCCACTTT. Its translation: CASSPARSPLHF.

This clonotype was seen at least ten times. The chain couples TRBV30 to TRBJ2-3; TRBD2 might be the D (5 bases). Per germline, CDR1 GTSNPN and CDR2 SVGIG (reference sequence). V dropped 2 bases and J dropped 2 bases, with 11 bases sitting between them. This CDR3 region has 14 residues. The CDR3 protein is CAWSLGLFTDTQYF. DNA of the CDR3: TGTGCCTGGAGTCTTGGACTGTTCACAGATACGCAGTATTTT. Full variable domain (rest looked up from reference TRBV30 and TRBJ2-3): SQTIHQWPATLVQPVGSPLSLECTVEGTSNPNLYWYRQAAGRGLQLLFYSVGIGQISSEVPQNLSASRPQDRQFILSSKKLLLSDSGFYLCAWSLGLFTDTQYFGPGTRLTVL.

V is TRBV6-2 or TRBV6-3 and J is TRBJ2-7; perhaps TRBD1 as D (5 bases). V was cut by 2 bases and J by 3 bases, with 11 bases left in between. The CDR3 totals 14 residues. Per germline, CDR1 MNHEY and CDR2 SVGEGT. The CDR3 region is CASSYHRTNYEQYF. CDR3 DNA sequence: TGTGCCAGCAGTTACCACCGGACAAACTACGAGCAGTACTTC.